This T cell receptor beta chain was sequenced during a study of early T cells in non-severe SARS-CoV-2 infection. This clonotype was counted ten times or more. TCRdb redid the calling of the 5' RACE reads with MiXCR, one entry per CDR3 protein. The table includes around 25,000 distinct CDR3 sequences, around 4.5% detected once. Material: whole blood. This receptor was taken from an adult who was a healthcare worker with PCR-confirmed SARS-CoV-2 infection or an uninfected control (not recorded which).

CDR3 region: CASSVFGRALRDTQYF. The CDR3 DNA follows: TGTGCCAGCAGCGTGTTCGGGAGGGCCCTCAGAGATACGCAGTATTTT. The V and J genes are TRBV9 and TRBJ2-3; TRBD2 aligns across 8 bases. The CDR3 has 16 amino acids. V lost 2 bases to trimming and J lost 5 bases; unmatched junction nucleotides: 10. CDR1 and CDR2 (germline): SGDLS, YYNGEE.